The source of this TCR beta chain is a study of T-cell reconstitution after alpha-beta-depleted transplantation in children. Study-level results: Reportedly, roughly two months post-transplant, alpha-beta T cells arose from several hundred expanded graft clones. T-cell counts and diversity were attributed mostly to newly produced T cells one year after transplant.

The TCRbeta library incorporated unique molecular identifiers. TCRdb processed the PCR reads anew with MiXCR; each CDR3 protein has one entry. Of more than 500,000 distinct CDR3 sequences listed, around 10% are singletons. The CDR3 is made up of 14 amino acids. The ends lost 4 bases at V and 3 bases at J; junction bases unmatched: 4. The V gene's germline CDR1 is LNHDA and CDR2 SQIVND (reference sequence). This clonotype was found a few times. Its specificity is unknown. The chain is built from TRBV19 and TRBJ2-3; 7 bases are shared with TRBD2. Sequencing used PBMCs, mostly from graft donor cells, obtained 180 days after TCRalphabeta/CD19-depleted stem cell transplant. The clonotype was recovered from a female patient between 2 and 15 years old who had a stem cell transplant for aplastic anemia, so the T cells may come from the graft donor. In DNA form, the CDR3 reads TGTGCCAGTAGTAGCGGACTAGAAACAGATACGCAGTATTTT. Translation: CASSSGLETDTQYF.